This TCR beta chain is drawn from a study of metastatic and nonmetastatic thyroid tumors. Study as a whole: Malignant and benign thyroid patients had repertoires compared in peripheral blood and tumor or nodule tissue.

Original data processing: Researchers built a distant-metastasis classifier for papillary thyroid cancer that drew on CDR3 differences across clinicopathological groups. TCRdb reassembled clones from the PCR reads with MiXCR. The V and J calls reflect TCRdb's pipeline rather than the authors' work. Of fewer than 20,000 clones in the sample, less than 30% were seen once. Patients underwent thyroid surgery, and none had received any treatment before it. Comments on this clone: Its antigen is not identified.

Overall study findings and caveats: Malignant tumors reportedly showed significantly higher TCR beta diversity than benign nodules in both blood and tumor.

This clonotype was sampled from a female donor with papillary thyroid cancer or a benign thyroid nodule (not recorded which). Some clones in this sample may be carry-over from other donors' samples. Sample: adjacent normal tissue.

CDR3 nucleotide sequence: TGTGCCAGCAGCTCTCAACTAGCGGGGGACTACGAGCAGTACTTC. Protein product: CASSSQLAGDYEQYF. The V gene is TRBV7-2, the J gene TRBJ2-7; 11 nucleotides agree with TRBD2. The CDR3 has 15 residues. With V trimmed by 4 bases and J by 3 bases, 5 bases remained unmatched. Germline CDR1 reads SGHTA; CDR2 reads FQGNSA.